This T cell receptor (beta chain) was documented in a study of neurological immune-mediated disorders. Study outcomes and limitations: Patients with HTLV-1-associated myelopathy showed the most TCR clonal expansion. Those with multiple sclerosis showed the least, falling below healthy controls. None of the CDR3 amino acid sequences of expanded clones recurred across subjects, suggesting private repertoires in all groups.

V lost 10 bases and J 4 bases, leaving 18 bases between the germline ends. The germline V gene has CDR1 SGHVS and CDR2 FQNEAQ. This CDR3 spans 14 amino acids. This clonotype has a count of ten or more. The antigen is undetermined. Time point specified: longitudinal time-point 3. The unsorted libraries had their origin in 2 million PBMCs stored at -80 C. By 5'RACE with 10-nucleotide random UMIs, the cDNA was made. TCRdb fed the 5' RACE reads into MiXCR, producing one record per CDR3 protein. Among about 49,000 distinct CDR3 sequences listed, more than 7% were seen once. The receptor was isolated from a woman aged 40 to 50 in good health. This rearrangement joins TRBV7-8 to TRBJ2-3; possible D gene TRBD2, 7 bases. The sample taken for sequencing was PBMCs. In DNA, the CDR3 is TGTGCCACGTACGGGGGGCCCGGGGCAGATACGCAGTATTTT. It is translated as CATYGGPGADTQYF.